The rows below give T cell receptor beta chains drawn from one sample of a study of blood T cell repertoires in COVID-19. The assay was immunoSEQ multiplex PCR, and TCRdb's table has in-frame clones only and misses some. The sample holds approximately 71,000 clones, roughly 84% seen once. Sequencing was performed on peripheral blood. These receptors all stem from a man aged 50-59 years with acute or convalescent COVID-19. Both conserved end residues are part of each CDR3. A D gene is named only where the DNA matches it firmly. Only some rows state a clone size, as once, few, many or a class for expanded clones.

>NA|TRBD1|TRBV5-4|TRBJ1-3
TGTGCCAGCAGCTCCGGGGGCAGGGGGCCTGGAAACACCATATATTTT
CASSSGGRGPGNTIYF
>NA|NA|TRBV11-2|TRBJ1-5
TGTGCCAGCAGCTTAGAGGGACACCCCTGGAATCAGCCCCAGCATTTT
CASSLEGHPWNQPQHF
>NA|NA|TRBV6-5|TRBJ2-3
TGTGCCAGCAGTTACTCGGGCCGCACAGATACGCAGTATTTT
CASSYSGRTDTQYF
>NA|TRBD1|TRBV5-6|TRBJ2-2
TGTGCCAGCACCAACAGGGGTGTGTGGGAGCTGTTTTTT
CASTNRGVWELFF
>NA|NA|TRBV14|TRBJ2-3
TGTGCCAGCAGCTTCCTTAGCACAGATACGCAGTATTTT
CASSFLSTDTQYF
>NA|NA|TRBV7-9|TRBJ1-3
TGTGCCAGCGGAAGGGGCTTGGTGGGAAACACCATATATTTT
CASGRGLVGNTIYF
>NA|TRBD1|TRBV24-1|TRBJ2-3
TGTGCCACCAGTGCCCCAGGGGGCGCAGATACGCAGTATTTT
CATSAPGGADTQYF
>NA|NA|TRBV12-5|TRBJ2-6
TGTGCTAGTGGTTTGGCCAGGGGGGCTGGGGCCAACGTCCTGACTTTC
CASGLARGAGANVLTF
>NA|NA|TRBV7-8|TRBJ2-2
TGTGCCAGCAGCTTGCGTGGGAACACCGGGGAGCTGTTTTTT
CASSLRGNTGELFF
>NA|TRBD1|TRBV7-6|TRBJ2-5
TGTGCCAGCAGCGTTACAGGGGAAGAGACCCAGTACTTC
CASSVTGEETQYF
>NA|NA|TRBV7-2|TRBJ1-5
TGTGCCAGCAGCTTTAAAGGGAGTCGAAGTCAGCCCCAGCATTTT
CASSFKGSRSQPQHF
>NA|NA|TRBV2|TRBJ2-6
TGTGCCAGCACGGTGGGGGCCAACGTCCTGACTTTC
CASTVGANVLTF
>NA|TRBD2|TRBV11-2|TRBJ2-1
TGTGCCAGCAGCTCCCTTAGAGCGGGGAGCTACAATGAGCAGTTCTTC
CASSSLRAGSYNEQFF
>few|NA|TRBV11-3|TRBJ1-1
TGTGCCAGCACGCTCGGGGATGCATGGGGCACTGAAGCTTTCTTT
CASTLGDAWGTEAFF
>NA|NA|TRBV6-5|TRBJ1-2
TGTGCCAGCAGTTTCTCGGGGGCCTTCCTCTATGGCTACACCTTC
CASSFSGAFLYGYTF
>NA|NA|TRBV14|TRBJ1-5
TGTGCCAGCAGCCAATTGATGAGTACTCCCCAGCATTTT
CASSQLMSTPQHF
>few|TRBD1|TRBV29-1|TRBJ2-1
TGCAGCGTTGAGGGACAGGGGGCTCCCAATGAGCAGTTCTTC
CSVEGQGAPNEQFF
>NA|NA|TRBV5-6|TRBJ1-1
TGTGCCAGCAGCTTAGCGGGGGTTATTGAAGCTTTCTTT
CASSLAGVIEAFF
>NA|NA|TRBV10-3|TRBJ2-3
TGTGCCATCAGTGAGCCCACAGGAAGAGACACAGATACGCAGTATTTT
CAISEPTGRDTDTQYF
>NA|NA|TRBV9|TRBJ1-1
TGTGCCAGCAGCGTGACGAGGGACACTGAAGCTTTCTTT
CASSVTRDTEAFF
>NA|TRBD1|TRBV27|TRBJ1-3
TGTGCCAGCAGTTTGACAGGGGGCGTTGGAAACACCATATATTTT
CASSLTGGVGNTIYF
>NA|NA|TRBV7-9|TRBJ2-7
TGTGCCAGCAGCTTAACCACAGGTGGGGCCTTATTCTACGAGCAGTACTTC
CASSLTTGGALFYEQYF
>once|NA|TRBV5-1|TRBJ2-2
TGCGCCAGCAGCTTGCGTCGCACCGGGGAGCTGTTTTTT
CASSLRRTGELFF
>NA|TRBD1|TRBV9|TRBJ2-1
TGTGCCAGCAGCCCCCGGGACAGTCCCAATGAGCAGTTCTTC
CASSPRDSPNEQFF
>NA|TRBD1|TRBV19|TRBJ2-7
TGTGCCAGTAGTACTTTACAGGGGGCGTCCTACGAGCAGTACTTC
CASSTLQGASYEQYF
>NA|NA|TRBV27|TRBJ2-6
TGTGCCAGCAGTTTCTGGGGAACCGGGACTGGGGCCAACGTCCTGACTTTC
CASSFWGTGTGANVLTF
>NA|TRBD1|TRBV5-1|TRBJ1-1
TGCGCCAGCAGCTTGAGGGGGACAGGCACTGAAGCTTTCTTT
CASSLRGTGTEAFF
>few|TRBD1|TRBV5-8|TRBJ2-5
TGTGCCAGCAGCTTTGTCCGAACAGGGGGCTACCAAGAGACCCAGTACTTC
CASSFVRTGGYQETQYF
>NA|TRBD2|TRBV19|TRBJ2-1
TGTGCCAGTAGATGGACTAGCGGGAGTTATGATGAGCAGTTCTTC
CASRWTSGSYDEQFF
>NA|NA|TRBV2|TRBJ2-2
TGTGCCAGCGCTCCAGGGTACACCGGGGAGCTGTTTTTT
CASAPGYTGELFF
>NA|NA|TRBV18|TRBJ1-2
TGTGCCAGCTCTCCCGAGAGCCCAGGCACTAACTATGGCTACACCTTC
CASSPESPGTNYGYTF
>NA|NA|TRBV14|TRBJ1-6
TGTGCCAGCAGCCAAGCCCAGGGGTATAATTCACCCCTCCACTTT
CASSQAQGYNSPLHF
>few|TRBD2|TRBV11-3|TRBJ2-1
TGTGCCAGCAGCTCCCTATCTAGCGGGGGCTACAATGAGCAGTTCTTC
CASSSLSSGGYNEQFF
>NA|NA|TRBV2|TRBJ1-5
TGTGCCAGCAGTGAAAACAGGGACGATCAGCCCCAGCATTTT
CASSENRDDQPQHF
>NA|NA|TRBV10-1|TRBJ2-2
TGCGCCAGCAGTGAGTCCGCCGCAGCGACCGGGGAGCTGTTTTTT
CASSESAAATGELFF
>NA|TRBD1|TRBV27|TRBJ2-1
TGTGCCAGCAGTTTAGGACAGGTATATGAGCAGTTCTTC
CASSLGQVYEQFF
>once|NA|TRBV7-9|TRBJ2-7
TGTGCCAGCAGCTTAGTAATCCGGGACGAGCAGTACTTC
CASSLVIRDEQYF
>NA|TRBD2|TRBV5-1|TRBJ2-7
TGCGCCAGCAGCTTTGGACTAGCGGGAGGTAGGGAGCAGTACTTC
CASSFGLAGGREQYF
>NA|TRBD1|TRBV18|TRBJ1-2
TGTGCCAGCTCACCAGGGACAGTCTATGGCTACACCTTC
CASSPGTVYGYTF
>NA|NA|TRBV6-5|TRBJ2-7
TGTGCCAGCAGTTACCGTGTCCAGGACTACGAGCAGTACTTC
CASSYRVQDYEQYF
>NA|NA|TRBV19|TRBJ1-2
TGTGCCAGTAGTATTCATCCCCCGACGCAGGGCCTTATAGCTAACTATGGCTACACCTTC
CASSIHPPTQGLIANYGYTF
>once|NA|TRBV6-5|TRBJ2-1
TGTGCCAGCAGTTACTCGGCGAGGCTTTCCTACAATGAGCAGTTCTTC
CASSYSARLSYNEQFF
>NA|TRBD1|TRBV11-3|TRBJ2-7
TGTGCCAGCAGCTTAGTGGTAGGGACAGAGAGCTCCTACGAGCAGTACTTC
CASSLVVGTESSYEQYF
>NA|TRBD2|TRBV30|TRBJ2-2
TGTGCCTGGTGGGGACTAGCGGGGTCCCTTACCGGGGAGCTGTTTTTT
CAWWGLAGSLTGELFF
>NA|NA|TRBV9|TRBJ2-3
TGTGCCAGCAGCGTAGTGGGCAGGGAGGTAACAGATACGCAGTATTTT
CASSVVGREVTDTQYF